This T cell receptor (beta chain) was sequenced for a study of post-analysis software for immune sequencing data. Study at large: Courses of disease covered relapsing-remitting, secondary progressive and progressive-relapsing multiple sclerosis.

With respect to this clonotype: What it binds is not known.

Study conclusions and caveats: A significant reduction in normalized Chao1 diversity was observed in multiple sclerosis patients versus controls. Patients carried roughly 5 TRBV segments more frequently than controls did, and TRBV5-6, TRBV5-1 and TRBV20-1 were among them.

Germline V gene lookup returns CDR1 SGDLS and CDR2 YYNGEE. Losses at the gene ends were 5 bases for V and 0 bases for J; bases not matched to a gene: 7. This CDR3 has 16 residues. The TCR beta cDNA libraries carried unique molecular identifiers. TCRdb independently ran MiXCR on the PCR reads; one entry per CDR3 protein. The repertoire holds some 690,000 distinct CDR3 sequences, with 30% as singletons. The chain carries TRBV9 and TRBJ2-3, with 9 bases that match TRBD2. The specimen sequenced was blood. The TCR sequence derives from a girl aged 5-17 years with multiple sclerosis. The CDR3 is CASSPRLAASTDTQYF. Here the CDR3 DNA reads TGTGCCAGCAGTCCTCGACTAGCGGCTAGCACAGATACGCAGTATTTT.